Following are 16 T cell receptor beta chains from one sample sequenced in a study of breast tumors, draining lymph nodes, adjacent tissues. Each CDR3 protein gets one entry after TCRdb re-called the multiplex PCR reads with MiXCR. Among fewer than 30,000 distinct CDR3 sequences listed, about 70% were seen once. Sequenced material: tumor-adjacent breast tissue. These receptors were taken from a female donor with breast cancer. Some clones in this sample may be carry-over from other donors' samples.

The chain has TRBV20-1 and TRBJ2-4, with 12 bases fitting TRBD2. With 1 base clipped from V and 14 bases from J, the junction kept 12 bases outside the gene matches. The CDR3 runs to 15 residues. CDR1 and CDR2 from the germline V gene are DFQATT and SNEGSKA (reference sequence). The CDR3 here is CSARVTSGSGLKEYF. DNA for the CDR3: TGCAGTGCTAGAGTGACTAGCGGGAGTGGGTTAAAGGAGTACTTC.

V gene TRBV7-6 combines with J gene TRBJ2-1, with D unresolved. V was shortened by 2 bases and J by 2 bases, with 10 bases between the two germline ends. The CDR3 extends over 15 amino acids. Germline CDR1 and CDR2: SGHVS and FNYEAQ. CDR3 nucleotide sequence: TGTGCCAGCAGCTTATCGGTCGGCCCCTACAATGAGCAGTTCTTC. The encoded protein is CASSLSVGPYNEQFF.

V usage is TRBV20-1 and J usage is TRBJ2-5; D gene uncertain. The CDR3 contains 11 residues. Germline-derived CDR1 and CDR2 are DFQATT and SNEGSKA (reference sequence). V was pared by 7 bases and J by 3 bases, with 9 bases between. The CDR3 DNA reads TGCAGTGTGCAAACGGAAGAGACCCAGTACTTC. As protein: CSVQTEETQYF.

J is TRBJ2-7 and V is TRBV15; maybe TRBD2 (6 bases). The V end was cut by 4 bases, the J end by 6 bases, with 19 bases between. The CDR3 contains 15 residues. From germline, CDR1 is LNHNV and CDR2 YYDKDF (reference sequence). As DNA, the CDR3 is TGTGCCACCAGCACCGGGACTCCTGGCCGCGGCGAGCAGTACTTC. It yields the protein CATSTGTPGRGEQYF.

In its sample, this clonotype is medium-sized. The chain is built from TRBV10-2 and TRBJ1-6; D call uncertain. This CDR3 region has 15 residues. Looked up from germline, CDR1 is WSHSY and CDR2 is SAAADI. V gave up 6 bases and J gave up 7 bases, with 16 bases separating them. The CDR3 DNA reads as TGCGCCAGCAGGGACCCGGTGGGAGGGAATTCACCCCTCCACTTT. Translated, it gives CASRDPVGGNSPLHF.

The chain combines TRBV20-1 with TRBJ2-1; D gene ambiguous. Trimming took off 4 bases at V and 8 bases at J, with 12 bases between the two ends. Germline CDR1 DFQATT, CDR2 SNEGSKA (reference sequence). The CDR3 is 12 residues long. CDR3 in amino acids: CSATNKFYEQFF. DNA of the CDR3: TGCAGTGCTACGAATAAATTCTATGAGCAGTTCTTC.

V and J are TRBV29-1 and TRBJ2-1; tentatively, D is TRBD1 or TRBD2 (5 bases each). The CDR3 spans 14 residues. V was shortened by 3 bases and J by 3 bases, with 12 bases between the two germline ends. Per the germline V gene, CDR1 is SQVTM and CDR2 is ANQGSEA. The CDR3 coding sequence is TGCAGCGTTGACAGGGAGAGGCTCTACAATGAGCAGTTCTTC. Translating it yields CSVDRERLYNEQFF.

This clonotype was seen many times. The chain recombines TRBV4-2 with TRBJ1-4; D uncertain. The germline V gene has CDR1 LGHNA and CDR2 YNFKEQ. This CDR3 comprises 14 residues. The ends were cut back, 1 base at V and 5 bases at J, with 8 bases in the middle. The DNA of the CDR3 is TGTGCCAGCAGCCAAGTAGGAGCAAATGAAAAACTGTTTTTT. It translates to CASSQVGANEKLFF.

V gene TRBV24-1 combines with J gene TRBJ2-2; no definite D call. The CDR3 totals 15 residues. Germline assignment: CDR1 KGHDR and CDR2 SFDVKD. V lost 1 base and J lost 0, with 5 bases in between. CDR3 loop: CATSDLKANTGELFF. The CDR3 DNA follows: TGTGCCACCAGTGATTTAAAAGCGAACACCGGGGAGCTGTTTTTT.

This chain joins TRBV5-1 and TRBJ2-1, with a tentative D call TRBD2 (6 bases). Trimming took off 5 bases at V and 4 bases at J, with 13 bases between the two ends. This CDR3 is built from 14 residues. The germline gives CDR1 SGHRS, CDR2 YFSETQ. The chain's CDR3 is CASSMGGRYNEQFF. In nucleotides, the CDR3 is TGCGCCAGCAGTATGGGGGGTCGATACAATGAGCAGTTCTTC.

The chain recombines TRBV6-4 with TRBJ2-1; 13 nucleotides line up with TRBD2. The trim removed 6 bases at V and 4 bases at J, leaving 3 bases unmatched. The germline V gene encodes CDR1 MRHNA and CDR2 SNTAGT. This CDR3 is built from 15 residues. The CDR3 region is CASSPGLAGYNEQFF. The CDR3 DNA reads TGTGCCAGCAGCCCGGGACTAGCGGGATACAATGAGCAGTTCTTC.

This clonotype was detected only once. V and J are TRBV28 and TRBJ2-3, with 9 nucleotides matching TRBD1. V shed 2 bases, J shed 4 bases, and the junction held 7 bases outside the gene matches. The CDR3 totals 16 residues. Germline loops: CDR1 MDHEN, CDR2 SYDVKM. The CDR3 region is CASSLIPGQGPDTQYF. The CDR3 DNA reads as TGTGCCAGCAGTTTAATCCCGGGACAGGGTCCAGATACGCAGTATTTT.

Judged by abundance, this clonotype is medium-sized. The V and J genes are TRBV5-5 and TRBJ2-7; 8 bases line up with TRBD1. The CDR3 consists of 14 residues. In germline, CDR1 is SGHKS, CDR2 YYEKEE (reference sequence). V lost 7 bases to trimming and J lost 1 base; unmatched junction nucleotides: 7. CDR3 DNA: TGTGCCAGCCTCAGGACAGGGAGGTCCTACGAGCAGTACTTC. It encodes CASLRTGRSYEQYF.

This chain connects TRBV7-2 to TRBJ2-1; no firm D call. The CDR3 covers 14 residues. V shed 1 base and J shed 6 bases, with 10 bases lying between them. Germline CDR1 is SGHTA and CDR2 is FQGNSA. CDR3 in DNA: TGTGCCAGCAGCTTAGATATTCAGGTCAATGAGCAGTTCTTC. Translated, it gives CASSLDIQVNEQFF. The full variable domain, in which reference TRBV7-2 and TRBJ2-1 provide the parts outside the CDR3, is GAGVSQSPSNKVTEKGKDVELRCDPISGHTALYWYRQSLGQGLEFLIYFQGNSAPDKSGLPSDRFSAERTGGSVSTLTIQRTQQEDSAVYLCASSLDIQVNEQFFGPGTRLTVL.

This chain links TRBV6-4 with TRBJ2-3, with D tentatively TRBD2 (6 bases). Trimming pared 6 bases from V and 1 base from J, leaving 26 bases between. In germline, CDR1 is MRHNA, CDR2 SNTAGT. The CDR3 runs 19 residues. CDR3 sequence reads: CASSPGGLAPNEGTDTQYF. The CDR3 region has the DNA TGTGCCAGCAGCCCCGGAGGGCTAGCCCCGAACGAGGGCACAGATACGCAGTATTTT.

The gene calls are TRBV9 and TRBJ2-7, with a weak D call TRBD1 (5 bases). V lost 3 bases and J lost 2, with 12 bases in between. The CDR3 extends over 14 amino acids. Per the germline V gene, CDR1 is SGDLS and CDR2 is YYNGEE. CDR3 DNA sequence: TGTGCCAGCAGCGCTGGGGCAGGTCCCTACGAGCAGTACTTC. Amino acids: CASSAGAGPYEQYF.